Sequencing of this T cell receptor (beta chain) was carried out in a study of T cell responses to AZD1222 COVID-19 vaccine. Turning to the study itself: Samples with a second dose at about 4 or about 12 weeks were pooled together.

The method was immunoSEQ multiplex PCR; TCRdb's version includes in-frame clones alone and lacks a portion of them. In the table there are about 150,000 clones, approximately 83% of which are singletons. The study, taken as a whole, reports: Donors skewed white British and female; clonal diversity was possibly underestimated. It was only a handful of AZD1222 recipients who were seropositive at baseline. The CD4 TCRs associated with vaccination extended across spike and predominated at 160-218 and 743-854.

Notes on this clone: No antigen is known for it.

The receptor comes from an adult in good health. Material: peripheral blood, obtained on day 0 of AZD1222 vaccination.

The CDR3 DNA reads TGTGCCAGCAGTTTACACCCACCTGGAACTGAAGCTTTCTTT. This codes for CASSLHPPGTEAFF. V is TRBV27 and J is TRBJ1-1; D is uncertain. CDR3 length: 14 amino acids. Germline CDR1 reads MNHEY; CDR2 reads SMNVEV (reference sequence). With 2 bases removed from V and 5 bases from J, the gap between germline ends came to 12 bases.